A single sample is the source of the 25 T cell receptor beta chains below, sequenced in a study of T cell clonality in common variable immunodeficiency. Findings of the study overall: Reportedly, TCR beta sequences from common variable immunodeficiency showed fewer deletions and N-nucleotide insertions.

Profiling relied on immunoSEQ multiplex PCR, and the TCRdb table lists in-frame clones only, not all of them. Recorded here are 20,000 to 25,000 clones, none singletons. No antigens are known for them. The sequenced sample was peripheral blood mononuclear cells. These receptors were obtained from a human donor with common variable immunodeficiency.

This clone was seen ten or more times. Its ends do not fully match the called genes, so a read error is possible. The read terminates 3 residues ahead of where the CDR3 ends, so the germline J gene completes it. The J gene is TRBJ2-7, the V gene TRBV29-1; 9 nucleotides align to TRBD1. Germline V CDR1 and CDR2: SQVTM, ANQGSEA. The CDR3 consists of 13 residues. The CDR3 spells CSTATGGSHEQYF. The covered CDR3 bases are TGCAGCACCGCAACAGGGGGCTCCCACGAG.

This clone was observed many times. With the read ending 3 residues before the CDR3 end, the germline J gene is used to fill in that end. The V and J genes are TRBV10-3 and TRBJ2-1, with 9 bases identical to TRBD2. The CDR3 has 16 amino acids. The germline V gene encodes CDR1 ENHRY and CDR2 SYGVKD. The V and J ends lost 6 bases and 7 bases, in that order; junction bases with no gene match: 13. The covered CDR3 bases are TGTGCCATCAGCAGAGAGCGGGGGGTCAGCTTAAATGAG. Residues: CAISRERGVSLNE. The entire CDR3 reads CAISRERGVSLNEQFF.

This clone was seen at least ten times. Germline and junction disagree at one end, which may indicate a read error. The read stops 3 residues short of the end of the CDR3; the missing end is completed from the germline J gene. J is TRBJ2-1 and V is TRBV4-2; 9 bases are shared with TRBD2. Germline V gives CDR1 LGHNA, CDR2 YNFKEQ. This CDR3 region has 18 residues. CDR3 in amino acids: CASSQERGGGGGWYEQFF. The covered CDR3 bases are TGCGCCAGCAGCCAAGAAAGAGGCGGGGGGGGAGGTTGGTATGAG.

This clone was counted ten times or more. Read sequence stops 3 residues before the CDR3 end, and the germline J gene provides the missing end. This rearrangement joins TRBV5-6 to TRBJ2-2; D is perhaps TRBD2 (7 bases). V lost 4 bases and J 4 bases, leaving 14 bases between the germline ends. Per germline, CDR1 SGHDT and CDR2 YYEEEE. The CDR3 is made up of 15 amino acids. CDR3 region: CASSPWGGLTGELFF. CDR3 DNA, as far as it was read: TGTGCCAGCAGCCCCTGGGGGGGGCTCACCGGGGAG.

This clone was seen many times. The CDR3 end lies 3 residues beyond the end of the read and is filled in from the germline J gene. The chain uses TRBV7-3 and TRBJ2-3, with 10 bases that match TRBD1. V was clipped by 4 bases and J by 5 bases; unmatched bases: 6. This CDR3 contains 15 residues. Germline V CDR1 and CDR2: SGHTA, FQGTGA. The covered CDR3 bases are TGTGCCAGCAGCTCCCACGGGACAGGGGAAGATACG. It encodes CASSSHGTGEDT. The full-length CDR3 reads as CASSSHGTGEDTQYF.

At least ten counts were recorded for this clone. Read sequence stops 3 residues before the CDR3 end, and the germline J gene provides the missing end. V and J are TRBV5-6 and TRBJ1-2; TRBD1 matches at 9 bases. Looked up from germline, CDR1 is SGHDT and CDR2 is YYEEEE. The CDR3 length is 13 residues. V dropped 2 bases and J dropped 4; count of bases not matched to a gene: 0. CDR3 amino acids: CASSLQGAYGYTF. The sequenced CDR3 bases are TGTGCCAGCAGCTTACAGGGGGCCTATGGC.

There are many counts of this clone. The read falls 3 residues short of the CDR3 end, and the missing part is taken from the germline J gene. This chain links TRBV7-2 with TRBJ2-7, with 11 bases fitting TRBD2. This CDR3 comprises 15 residues. CDR1 SGHTA and CDR2 FQGNSA come from the germline V gene. J lost 4 bases, V lost 5 bases, and 7 bases had no gene match. CDR3 DNA (partial): TGTGCCAGCAGCCTTAGCGGGGGGGCACAATACGAG. The encoded protein is CASSLSGGAQYE. The complete CDR3 protein is CASSLSGGAQYEQYF.

By frequency in the sample, this clone is medium-sized. The sequence runs out 3 residues before the end of the CDR3; the remainder is reconstructed from the germline J gene. The chain has TRBV20-1 and TRBJ2-3, with D perhaps matching TRBD1 (7 bases). The CDR3 runs 15 residues. Germline loops: CDR1 DFQATT, CDR2 SNEGSKA (reference sequence). The germline V and J ends were trimmed by 5 bases and 5 bases, with 20 bases remaining between them. CDR3 DNA, as far as it was read: TGCAGTGCTGAGGGGGCGGCGACGGGGGTAGATACG. Amino acid sequence: CSAEGAATGVDT. The complete CDR3 sequence is CSAEGAATGVDTQYF.

This clone came up many times. The CDR3 sequence: CSARPGGGGDSNQPQHF. The part of the CDR3 DNA that was read is TGCAGTGCTAGACCCGGCGGGGGAGGGGATAGCAATCAGCCC. V gene TRBV20-1 combines with J gene TRBJ1-5, with D tentatively TRBD1 (5 bases). The CDR3 end falls 3 residues outside the read, so it is completed with the germline J gene. CDR1 DFQATT and CDR2 SNEGSKA come from the germline V gene (reference sequence). V was clipped by 2 bases and J by 0 bases, with 17 bases between them. The CDR3 is 17 residues long.

By share, this clone ranks as medium-sized (0.01 to 0.1%). The sequenced fragment ends 3 residues before the CDR3 boundary, so the rest is inferred from the germline J gene. V gene TRBV7-2 combines with J gene TRBJ2-1; perhaps TRBD1 as D (6 bases). V was trimmed by 5 bases and J by 4 bases, leaving 15 bases between them. The CDR3 is made up of 15 amino acids. From germline, CDR1 is SGHTA and CDR2 FQGNSA. CDR3 loop: CASSPLGTMYNEQFF. The sequenced CDR3 bases are TGTGCCAGCAGCCCCTTAGGGACAATGTACAATGAG.

This clone was detected many times. The CDR3 goes on 3 residues after the read ends, and that part is filled in from the germline J gene. The chain joins TRBV4-2 to TRBJ2-1; maybe TRBD2 (6 bases). V dropped 0 bases and J dropped 5 bases, with 14 bases sitting between them. The germline V gene encodes CDR1 LGHNA and CDR2 YNFKEQ. There are 16 residues in the CDR3. The part of the CDR3 DNA that was read is TGTGCCAGCAGCCAAGATCCAGCGGGTCATAACAATGAG. Translation gives CASSQDPAGHNNE. The entire CDR3 protein reads CASSQDPAGHNNEQFF.

This clone was seen ten or more times. With the read ending 3 residues before the CDR3 end, the germline J gene is used to fill in that end. The genes are TRBV24-1 and TRBJ1-2, with D unclear. The CDR3 totals 15 residues. The V and J ends lost 2 bases and 7 bases respectively, with 16 bases between them. The germline CDR1 and CDR2 sequences are KGHDR and SFDVKD. The CDR3 is CATSDSLKGLSGYTF. The CDR3 DNA, read in part, is TGTGCCACCAGTGATTCTCTTAAAGGGCTTAGTGGC.

Notes on this clone: The read ends 3 residues shy of where the CDR3 ends; the end is completed using the germline J gene. The chain employs TRBV20-1 and TRBJ2-7; 10 bases agree with TRBD1. The CDR3 extends over 14 amino acids. CDR1 and CDR2 (germline): DFQATT, SNEGSKA (reference sequence). Losses at the gene ends were 0 bases for V and 5 bases for J; bases not matched to a gene: 4. CDR3 DNA, as far as it was read: TGCAGTGCTAGAGATTGGGACAGGGGTAACGAG. Translation gives CSARDWDRGNE. The whole CDR3 sequence reads CSARDWDRGNEQYF.

In this sample, this clone turned up many times. The CDR3 is cut off 3 residues early in the read; its end comes from the germline J gene. The chain carries TRBV6-1 and TRBJ1-4; maybe TRBD1 (6 bases). Germline CDR1 reads MNHNS; CDR2 reads SASEGT. The CDR3 contains 15 residues. With 2 bases removed from V and 6 bases from J, the gap between germline ends came to 13 bases. The CDR3 is CASSETWGQYEKLFF. The CDR3 DNA, read in part, is TGTGCCAGCAGTGAAACCTGGGGGCAGTATGAAAAA.

This clone has a count of ten or more. The read finishes 3 residues shy of the CDR3 end, and the germline J gene is used to complete it. The chain joins TRBV11-2 to TRBJ2-3, with D perhaps TRBD2 (6 bases). V was shortened by 5 bases and J by 7 bases, with 16 bases between the two germline ends. The CDR3 is 14 residues long. The germline gives CDR1 SGHAT, CDR2 FQNNGV. CDR3 DNA (partial): TGTGCCAGCAGCGCCGGGACTCTTGGAAATACG. Protein sequence: CASSAGTLGNT. The CDR3, in full, reads CASSAGTLGNTQYF. The full variable domain, in which reference TRBV11-2 and TRBJ2-3 provide the parts outside the CDR3, is EAGVAQSPRYKIIEKRQSVAFWCNPISGHATLYWYQQILGQGPKLLIQFQNNGVVDDSQLPKDRFSAERLKGVDSTLKIQPAKLEDSAVYLCASSAGTLGNTQYFGPGTRLTVL.

This clone was observed at least ten times. The CDR3 extends 3 residues past the end of the read, so its final part is completed from the germline J gene. This chain uses TRBV20-1 with TRBJ2-4; 11 positions agree with TRBD2. The CDR3 is made up of 17 amino acids. V lost 0 bases and J lost 0; bases outside the gene matches: 4. CDR1 and CDR2 from the germline V gene are DFQATT and SNEGSKA (reference sequence). The CDR3 reads CSARETSGALAKNIQYF. CDR3 bases read: TGCAGTGCTAGAGAGACTAGCGGGGCACTAGCCAAAAACATT.

This clone was recorded many times. Coverage ceases 3 residues before the CDR3 finishes, and the germline J gene fills in the end. The chain uses TRBV3-1 (or the pseudogene TRBV3-2) and TRBJ1-1; 8 bases agree with TRBD1. Per germline, CDR1 LGHDT and CDR2 YNNKEL (reference sequence). V trimming: 4 bases; J trimming: 7 bases; junction bases outside the gene matches: 8. This CDR3 has 14 amino acids. CDR3 sequence reads: CASSLPDRDGEAFF. The CDR3 bases that were read are TGTGCCAGCAGCCTTCCGGACAGGGATGGTGAA.

In this sample, this clone turned up many times. The read falls 3 residues short of the CDR3 end, and the missing part is taken from the germline J gene. This chain links TRBV10-3 with TRBJ2-7; TRBD2 aligns across 8 bases. The CDR3 length is 14 residues. Looked up from germline, CDR1 is ENHRY and CDR2 is SYGVKD. V lost 0 bases, J lost 6 bases, and 4 bases stayed unmatched. CDR3 loop: CAISESSGGSEQYF. The covered CDR3 bases are TGTGCCATCAGTGAGTCGAGCGGGGGAAGCGAG.

This clone was observed many times. The CDR3 extends 3 residues past the end of the read, so its final part is completed from the germline J gene. The gene calls are TRBV7-2 and TRBJ2-7; 8 bases are a match to TRBD1. The CDR3 runs 15 residues. Trimming removed 5 bases from V and 3 bases from J; junction bases left unmatched: 9. Looked up from germline, CDR1 is SGHTA and CDR2 is FQGNSA. The CDR3 protein is CASSRTGGELYEQYF. The part of the CDR3 DNA that was read is TGTGCCAGCAGCAGAACAGGGGGAGAACTCTACGAG. Supplemented by reference TRBV7-2 and TRBJ2-7, the full variable domain reads GAGVSQSPSNKVTEKGKDVELRCDPISGHTALYWYRQSLGQGLEFLIYFQGNSAPDKSGLPSDRFSAERTGGSVSTLTIQRTQQEDSAVYLCASSRTGGELYEQYFGPGTRLTVT.

In its sample, this clone was seen many times. The read is 3 residues too short to cover the CDR3 end, so that end is filled in from the germline J gene. This chain uses TRBV5-1 with TRBJ2-7, with 8 bases that match TRBD1. J was trimmed by 3 bases and V by 4 bases; bases with no gene match: 6. The CDR3 loop spans 14 amino acids. Germline CDR1 and CDR2: SGHRS and YFSETQ. The part of the CDR3 DNA that was read is TGCGCCAGCAGCAGGACAGGGCCCCGCTACGAG. It yields the protein CASSRTGPRYE. The full CDR3 protein is CASSRTGPRYEQYF.

This clone occurred many times. The CDR3 end falls 3 residues outside the read, so it is completed with the germline J gene. The genes are TRBV23-1 and TRBJ1-1, with TRBD1 identical over 8 bases. TRBV23-1 is an open reading frame, and its role is uncertain. The V and J ends lost 0 bases and 4 bases, in that order; junction bases with no gene match: 4. The CDR3 is 15 amino acids. CDR3 region: CASSQSDRAFTEAFF. The CDR3 DNA, read in part, is TGCGCCAGCAGTCAATCGGACAGGGCGTTCACTGAA.

This clone was seen at least ten times. The CDR3 goes on 3 residues after the read ends, and that part is filled in from the germline J gene. The rearrangement joins TRBV6-4 to TRBJ1-1; no clear D. The CDR3 contains 13 residues. The V gene lost 4 bases and the J gene lost 4 bases, with 10 bases spanning the gap. In germline, CDR1 is MRHNA, CDR2 SNTAGT. CDR3 in amino acids: CASSAGVGTEAFF. The covered CDR3 bases are TGTGCCAGCAGTGCTGGTGTCGGCACTGAA.

This clone was recorded at least ten times. The read ends 3 residues before the CDR3 terminus; that terminus is restored from the germline J gene. The rearrangement uses TRBV14 and TRBJ2-7, with TRBD1 as a possible D gene (5 bases). The germline V and J ends were trimmed by 3 bases and 2 bases, with 11 bases remaining between them. In germline, CDR1 is SGHDN, CDR2 FVKESK. This CDR3 contains 14 residues. The CDR3 here is CASSHPTGPYEQYF. Incomplete CDR3 DNA: TGTGCCAGCAGCCACCCCACAGGACCCTACGAG.

This clone was seen many times. Coverage ceases 3 residues before the CDR3 finishes, and the germline J gene fills in the end. The genes are TRBV10-3 and TRBJ1-1, with a weak D call TRBD1 (6 bases). The CDR3 has 15 residues. V lost 3 bases to trimming and J lost 3 bases, with 14 bases between them. From germline, CDR1 is ENHRY and CDR2 SYGVKD. CDR3 sequence: CAISDPTEGDTEAFF. Partial CDR3 DNA: TGTGCCATCAGTGACCCTACAGAGGGGGACACTGAA.

This clone was recorded many times. The read gets to within 3 residues of the CDR3 end, and the germline J gene fills in the rest. The chain combines TRBV10-3 with TRBJ2-7; D perhaps matches TRBD1 (5 bases). The CDR3 covers 14 residues. From germline, CDR1 is ENHRY and CDR2 SYGVKD. V was clipped by 9 bases and J by 1 base, with 16 bases between them. CDR3 amino acids: CAMKQASDSYEQYF. CDR3 DNA, as far as it was read: TGTGCCATGAAACAGGCTTCCGATTCCTACGAG.